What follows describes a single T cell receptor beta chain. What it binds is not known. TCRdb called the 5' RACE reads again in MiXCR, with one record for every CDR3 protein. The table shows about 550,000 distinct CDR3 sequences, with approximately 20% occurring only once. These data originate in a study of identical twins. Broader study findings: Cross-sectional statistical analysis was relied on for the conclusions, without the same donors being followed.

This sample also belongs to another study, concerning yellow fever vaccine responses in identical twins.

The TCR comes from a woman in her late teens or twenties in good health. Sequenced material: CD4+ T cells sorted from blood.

CDR3 sequence: CAISPYSGAYNEQFF. In DNA, the CDR3 is TGTGCCATCAGTCCATATAGCGGGGCATACAATGAGCAGTTCTTC. This chain joins TRBV10-3 and TRBJ2-1; 8 bases match TRBD2. Germline CDR1 ENHRY, CDR2 SYGVKD. After removal of 5 bases from V and 4 bases from J, the junction contained 7 bases not matched to a gene. The CDR3 consists of 15 residues.